This T cell receptor beta chain comes out of a study of blood T cell repertoires in COVID-19. For the study at large: Acute and convalescent COVID-19 samples came from the United States, Italy and Spain. T cells, B-cell-depleted T cells, or PBMCs provided the cDNA or gDNA that served as material.

Profiled with immunoSEQ multiplex PCR; TCRdb holds only in-frame clones, not every one. Of 95,000 to 150,000 clones detected, about 83% appear once; the ten largest clones hold nearly 4%. Individuals drawn from 20 to 25 US areas were about 18 to 89 years old. Donors in Cohort 3 counted as recovered after two negative PCRs, clearance, or symptom resolution. Germline CDR1 MDHEN, CDR2 SYDVKM. The J segment lost 7 bases and the V segment lost 10 bases, leaving 14 bases of the junction unmatched. The CDR3 covers 14 residues. This TCR was sampled from a woman aged 25-40 years who had recovered from COVID-19. The chain has TRBV28 and TRBJ2-7; 9 bases align to TRBD1. Sequencing was done on a sample of PBMCs or T cells enriched from blood (not recorded which). CDR3 amino acids: CATRGTGSPEEQYF. For the CDR3, the DNA is TGTGCCACCCGGGGGACAGGGTCTCCTGAGGAGCAGTACTTC.